The table lists the clone carrying this T cell receptor (beta chain) with a count of one. The data are from a study of blood T cell repertoires in COVID-19. This CDR3 contains 21 residues. V shed 4 bases and J 2 bases; nucleotides not matched to a gene: 22. CDR1 is SGHTA and CDR2 is FQGTGA in the germline V gene. Original processing methods: Using reference gene primer amplification, nucleated cell counts were estimated. Clones were read by immunoSEQ multiplex PCR, and TCRdb kept only the in-frame ones, dropping some. D and trimming were read from the DNA, whereas the V and J calls and clone size are those reported in that table. Found here are 63,000 or so clones, roughly four fifths of them singletons; the top ten hold less than 15%.

The clonotype originates from a human donor in a cohort sampled during active COVID-19. The V gene is TRBV7-3, the J gene TRBJ2-1, with 8 bases fitting TRBD1. The sequenced material came from peripheral blood. This CDR3 is CASSSIRHIPPEQGAYNEQFF. In nucleotides, the CDR3 is TGTGCCAGCAGCTCTATACGTCACATCCCCCCCGAACAGGGGGCCTACAATGAGCAGTTCTTC.